Listed here are 5 T cell receptor beta chains from one sample, sequenced in a study of glioma-infiltrating T cells after dendritic cell vaccination. Time point noted: after dendritic cell vaccination, including at tumor progression/relapse. The repertoire was sequenced with immunoSEQ multiplex PCR; TCRdb's copy has only in-frame clones and lacks some. The sample holds 90,000 to 95,000 clones, roughly 77% seen once. The material sequenced was blood, taken after dendritic cell vaccination. Receptors were obtained from a human donor with glioblastoma.

This chain uses TRBV5-1 with TRBJ2-2; D unclear. The CDR3 length is 13 residues. CDR1 and CDR2 from the germline V gene are SGHRS and YFSETQ. V dropped 0 bases and J dropped 5 bases, with 5 bases sitting between them. CDR3: CASSLGVTGELFF. The DNA for the CDR3 is TGCGCCAGCAGCTTGGGCGTGACCGGGGAGCTGTTTTTT.

This rearrangement joins TRBV9 to TRBJ2-6, with 8 bases identical to TRBD1. The CDR3 spans 19 residues. The J segment lost 5 bases and the V segment lost 4 bases, leaving 17 bases of the junction unmatched. Germline CDR1 SGDLS, CDR2 YYNGEE. CDR3 sequence: CASSRAHGTGTWRANVLTF. The CDR3, as DNA: TGTGCCAGCAGCCGAGCCCACGGGACAGGCACTTGGAGGGCCAACGTCCTGACTTTC.

The V gene is TRBV4-1, the J gene TRBJ1-4, with 7 bases that match TRBD1. Trimming removed 4 bases from V and 7 bases from J; junction bases left unmatched: 9. There are 15 residues in the CDR3. The germline CDR1 and CDR2 sequences are MGHRA and YSYEKL. The CDR3 DNA is TGCGCCAGCAGCCGAACAGGGGCCGAGGGTGAAAAACTGTTTTTT. It translates to CASSRTGAEGEKLFF.

J is TRBJ1-5 and V is TRBV27; 8 nucleotides agree with TRBD1. The germline CDR1 and CDR2 sequences are MNHEY and SMNVEV (reference sequence). This CDR3 is built from 15 residues. V shed 6 bases and J 0 bases; nucleotides not matched to a gene: 4. CDR3 residues: CASRRTGNSNQPQHF. The CDR3 DNA reads TGTGCCAGCAGACGGACAGGGAATAGCAATCAGCCCCAGCATTTT.

This chain joins TRBV14 and TRBJ2-5; D is unresolved. The V gene's germline CDR1 is SGHDN and CDR2 FVKESK. V was shortened by 1 base and J by 3 bases, with 9 bases between the two germline ends. The CDR3 loop spans 14 amino acids. The CDR3: CASSQAYRKETQYF. The CDR3 DNA is TGTGCCAGCAGCCAAGCTTACAGAAAAGAGACCCAGTACTTC.